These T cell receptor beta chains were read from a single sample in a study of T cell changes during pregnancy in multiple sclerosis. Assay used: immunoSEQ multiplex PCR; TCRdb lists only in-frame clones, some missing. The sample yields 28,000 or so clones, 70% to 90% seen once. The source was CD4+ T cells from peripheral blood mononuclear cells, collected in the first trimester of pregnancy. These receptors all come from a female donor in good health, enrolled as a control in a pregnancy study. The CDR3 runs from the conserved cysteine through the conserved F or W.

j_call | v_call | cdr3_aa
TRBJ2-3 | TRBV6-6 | CASSSIAGEADTQYF
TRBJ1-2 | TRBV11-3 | CASSTNQGNYGYTF
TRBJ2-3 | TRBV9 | CASSVEGGAVYSTDTQYF
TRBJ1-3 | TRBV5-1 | CASSLSGQGSGNTIYF
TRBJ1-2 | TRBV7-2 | CASSLGEGGNYGYTF
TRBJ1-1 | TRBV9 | CASVPWTDTEAFF
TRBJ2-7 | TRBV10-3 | CAISESRIGGGSYEQYF
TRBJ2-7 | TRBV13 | CASSLAGGTYEQYF
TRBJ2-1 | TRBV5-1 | CASRAGTGGHEQFF
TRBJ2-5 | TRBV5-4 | CASSSGQGFGFGQETQYF
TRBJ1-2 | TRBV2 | CASRGEGGDYGYTF
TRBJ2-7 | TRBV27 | CASSLDRSSYEQYF
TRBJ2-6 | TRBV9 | CASSVVGAGGAGANVLTF
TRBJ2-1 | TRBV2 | CASSETAGFGNEQFF
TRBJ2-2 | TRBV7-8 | CASSLVGNTGELFF
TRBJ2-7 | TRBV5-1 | CASSSAGADYEQYF
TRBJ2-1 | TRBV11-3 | CASSLSGGGLNEQFF
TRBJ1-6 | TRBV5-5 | CASSVDRGFLQSPLHF
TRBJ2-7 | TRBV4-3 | CASSQEAGAYEQYF
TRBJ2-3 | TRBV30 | CAWTSDREPDTQYF
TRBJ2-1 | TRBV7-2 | CASTTLGGYNEQFF
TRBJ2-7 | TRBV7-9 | CASSITGGKGYEQYF
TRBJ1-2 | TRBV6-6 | CASSSQGATGYTF
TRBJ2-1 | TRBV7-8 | CASSLVVASGGQEQFF
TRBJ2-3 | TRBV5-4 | CASEGTGRWRTDTQYF
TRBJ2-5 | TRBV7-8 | CASSVPGGETQYF
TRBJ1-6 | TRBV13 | CASSLGVGFSDSPLHF
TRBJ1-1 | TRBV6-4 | CASRAGSANTEAFF
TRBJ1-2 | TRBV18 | CASSAGGGDNGYTF